This T cell receptor (beta chain) appears in the sequencing data of a study of control samples from healthy donors and cancer patients. This CDR3 is built from 14 residues. V dropped 5 bases and J dropped 4; count of bases not matched to a gene: 6. Per the germline V gene, CDR1 is MDHEN and CDR2 is SYDVKM. Sequenced by immunoSEQ multiplex PCR; TCRdb stores in-frame clones only, minus some. The sample yields about 130,000 clones, roughly 91% seen once. This chain connects TRBV28 to TRBJ2-7, with 9 bases aligning to TRBD1. This clonotype originated in a man aged 50 or older with head and neck cancer. The sequenced sample consisted of PBMCs. The DNA of the CDR3 is TGTGCCAGCAGTCGGGACAGGGCAGTTTACGAGCAGTACTTC. Its protein is CASSRDRAVYEQYF.